Below, 10 T cell receptor beta chains from the same sample are listed, as sequenced in a study of T cell responses to AZD1222 COVID-19 vaccine. Clones were read by immunoSEQ multiplex PCR, and TCRdb kept only the in-frame ones, dropping some. The sample consists of under 150,000 clones, 90% to 95% of them appearing once. The specimen was peripheral blood, collected on day 0 of AZD1222 vaccination. All receptors come from an adult in good health.

This sequence joins TRBV3-1 (or the pseudogene TRBV3-2) and TRBJ2-1, with D hard to call. The CDR3 extends over 16 amino acids. V was clipped by 6 bases and J by 0 bases, with 15 bases between them. Germline assignment: CDR1 LGHDT and CDR2 YNNKEL (reference sequence). CDR3 protein: CASSLLRLSSYNEQFF. The CDR3 DNA is TGTGCCAGCAGTCTTCTCCGGCTAAGCTCCTACAATGAGCAGTTCTTC.

The J gene is TRBJ1-4, the V gene TRBV19; maybe TRBD1 (6 bases). Germline loops: CDR1 LNHDA, CDR2 SQIVND (reference sequence). V shed 3 bases and J shed 1 base, with 9 bases lying between them. The CDR3 is 15 residues long. CDR3 amino acids: CASSIRGQTNEKLFF. Written as DNA, the CDR3 is TGTGCCAGTAGTATCCGGGGACAAACTAATGAAAAACTGTTTTTT.

This clone was recorded once. This chain uses TRBV6-5 with TRBJ2-3; 10 nucleotides line up with TRBD2. Germline CDR1 is MNHEY and CDR2 is SVGAGI. The ends lost 8 bases at V and 2 bases at J; junction bases unmatched: 7. This CDR3 is built from 15 residues. Here the CDR3 DNA reads TGTGCCAGCCGGCTAGCGGGGGCCTCCACAGATACGCAGTATTTT. Protein: CASRLAGASTDTQYF.

The rearrangement uses TRBV7-9 and TRBJ1-4; D is unclear. This CDR3 has 14 amino acids. Trimming cost V 5 bases and J 0 bases, with 7 bases left between them. From germline, CDR1 is SEHNR and CDR2 FQNEAQ (reference sequence). In DNA, the CDR3 is TGTGCCAGCAGCCGGACTGCAACTAATGAAAAACTGTTTTTT. It is translated as CASSRTATNEKLFF. Full variable domain (missing parts from reference TRBV7-9 and TRBJ1-4): DTGVSQNPRHKITKRGQNVTFRCDPISEHNRLYWYRQTLGQGPEFLTYFQNEAQLEKSRLLSDRFSAERPKGSFSTLEIQRTEQGDSAMYLCASSRTATNEKLFFGSGTQLSVL.

This rearrangement joins TRBV19 to TRBJ1-2; TRBD1 might be the D (5 bases). V dropped 6 bases and J dropped 1 base, with 12 bases sitting between them. The CDR3 loop spans 14 amino acids. Germline loops: CDR1 LNHDA, CDR2 SQIVND (reference sequence). CDR3 in DNA: TGTGCCAGTAGGAAGAGGGGTGATAACTATGGCTACACCTTC. Translation gives CASRKRGDNYGYTF. The full variable domain, rest sourced from reference TRBV19 and TRBJ1-2, is DGGITQSPKYLFRKEGQNVTLSCEQNLNHDAMYWYRQDPGQGLRLIYYSQIVNDFQKGDIAEGYSVSREKKESFPLTVTSAQKNPTAFYLCASRKRGDNYGYTFGSGTRLTVV.

The gene calls are TRBV28 and TRBJ1-4; D ambiguous. Germline assignment: CDR1 MDHEN and CDR2 SYDVKM. The CDR3 is made up of 17 amino acids. V shed 6 bases and J shed 0 bases, with 17 bases lying between them. CDR3 DNA sequence: TGTGCCAGCAGCCGTGCAGGTTTTTCCGCAACTAATGAAAAACTGTTTTTT. Translating gives CASSRAGFSATNEKLFF.

The chain has TRBV29-1 and TRBJ1-3; no clear D gene. Looked up from germline, CDR1 is SQVTM and CDR2 is ANQGSEA. V gave up 5 bases and J gave up 0 bases, with 2 bases separating them. This CDR3 is 11 amino acids long. The CDR3 DNA sequence: TGCAGCGTTTTCTCTGGAAACACCATATATTTT. As protein: CSVFSGNTIYF.

The chain is built from TRBV7-6 and TRBJ2-2; TRBD2 might be the D (5 bases). V gave up 0 bases and J gave up 4 bases, with 9 bases separating them. The CDR3 contains 15 residues. The germline V gene encodes CDR1 SGHVS and CDR2 FNYEAQ. The CDR3 DNA reads TGTGCCAGCAGCTTAGCGCCGGACTCCACCGGGGAGCTGTTTTTT. Its translation: CASSLAPDSTGELFF.

CDR3 DNA: TGTGCCAGCAGTTACGCCGACAGGATCAGCGAGCAGTACTTC. Amino acids: CASSYADRISEQYF. V and J are TRBV6-5 and TRBJ2-7; a possible D gene is TRBD1 (6 bases). V gave up 2 bases and J gave up 6 bases, with 14 bases separating them. The CDR3 covers 14 residues. Germline lookup yields CDR1 MNHEY and CDR2 SVGAGI.

The genes are TRBV12-3 or TRBV12-4 and TRBJ1-2, with D uncertain. The germline V and J ends were trimmed by 3 bases and 7 bases, with 12 bases remaining between them. The CDR3 is made up of 13 amino acids. CDR3 region: CASSLTGSGGYTF. CDR3 nucleotides: TGTGCCAGCAGTTTGACGGGGAGTGGTGGCTACACCTTC.